This entry concerns a single TCR beta chain. Its specificity is not known. CDR3-region Arm-PCR and iRepertoire HTBI primers produced the TCR beta libraries. One entry per CDR3 protein results from TCRdb running MiXCR on the multiplex PCR reads. Of about 400,000 distinct CDR3 sequences listed, approximately 16% are singletons. The sample comes from a study of regulatory T cells in long-lasting Graves disease. Time point specified: newly diagnosed GD, antithyroid drugs for less than 3 months. From RNA extracted from PBMCs, the TCR library was made. Study conclusions and caveats: TCR diversity was lower in persistent than newly diagnosed Graves' disease.

V shed 4 bases, J shed 9 bases, and the junction held 10 bases outside the gene matches. The CDR3 length is 15 residues. These same data were also listed under a study on T cells in Graves' hyperthyroidism and ophthalmopathy.

The receptor was derived from a woman between 40 and 55 years old with Graves disease. The sample consisted of peripheral blood mononuclear cells (PBMCs), taken at new diagnosis, from a patient treated with antithyroid drugs. V is TRBV12-3 or TRBV12-4 and J is TRBJ2-1; TRBD1 aligns across 9 bases. The CDR3 nucleotides are TGTGCCAGCAGTTCGTCCGGGACAGGGAACACTGAGCAGTTCTTC. Its translation is CASSSSGTGNTEQFF.